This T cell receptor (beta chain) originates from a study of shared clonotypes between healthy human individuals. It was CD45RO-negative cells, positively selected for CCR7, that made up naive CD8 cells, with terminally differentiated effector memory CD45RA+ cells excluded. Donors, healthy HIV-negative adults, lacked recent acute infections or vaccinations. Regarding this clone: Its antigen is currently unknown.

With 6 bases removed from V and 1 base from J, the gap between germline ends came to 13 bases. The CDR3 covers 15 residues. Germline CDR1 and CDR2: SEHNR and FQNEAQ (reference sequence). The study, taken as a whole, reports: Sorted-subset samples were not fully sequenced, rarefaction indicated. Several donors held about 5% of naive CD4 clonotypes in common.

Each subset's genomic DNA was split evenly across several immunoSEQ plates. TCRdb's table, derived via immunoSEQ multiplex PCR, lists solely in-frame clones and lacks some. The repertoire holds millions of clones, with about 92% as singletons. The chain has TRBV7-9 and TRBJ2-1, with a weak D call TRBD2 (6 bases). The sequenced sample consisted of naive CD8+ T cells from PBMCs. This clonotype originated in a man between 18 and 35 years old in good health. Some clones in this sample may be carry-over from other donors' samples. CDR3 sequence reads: CASRGRDSSYNEQFF. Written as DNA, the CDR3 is TGTGCCAGCAGGGGCCGGGACTCGTCCTACAATGAGCAGTTCTTC.